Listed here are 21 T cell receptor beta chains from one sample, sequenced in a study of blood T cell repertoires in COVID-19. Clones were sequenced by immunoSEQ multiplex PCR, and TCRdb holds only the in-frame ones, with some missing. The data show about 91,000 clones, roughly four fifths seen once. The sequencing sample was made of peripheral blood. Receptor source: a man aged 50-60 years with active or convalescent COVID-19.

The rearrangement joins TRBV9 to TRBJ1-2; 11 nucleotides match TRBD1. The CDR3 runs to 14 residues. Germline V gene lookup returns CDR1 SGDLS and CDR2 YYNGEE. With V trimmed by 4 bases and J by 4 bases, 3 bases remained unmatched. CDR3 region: CASSSGTGGYGYTF. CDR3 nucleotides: TGTGCCAGCAGCTCTGGGACAGGGGGCTATGGCTACACCTTC.

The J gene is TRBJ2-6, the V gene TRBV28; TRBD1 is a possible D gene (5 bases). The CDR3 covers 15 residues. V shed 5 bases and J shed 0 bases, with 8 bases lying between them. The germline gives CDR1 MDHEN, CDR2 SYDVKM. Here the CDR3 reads CASSPDSSGANVLTF. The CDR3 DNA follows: TGTGCCAGCAGTCCCGACAGCTCTGGGGCCAACGTCCTGACTTTC.

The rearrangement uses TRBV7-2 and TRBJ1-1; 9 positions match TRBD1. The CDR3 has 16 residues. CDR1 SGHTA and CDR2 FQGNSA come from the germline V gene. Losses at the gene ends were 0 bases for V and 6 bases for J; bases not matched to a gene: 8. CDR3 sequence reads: CASSLAGTGFISEAFF. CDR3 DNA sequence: TGTGCCAGCAGCTTAGCTGGGACAGGGTTTATCTCTGAAGCTTTCTTT.

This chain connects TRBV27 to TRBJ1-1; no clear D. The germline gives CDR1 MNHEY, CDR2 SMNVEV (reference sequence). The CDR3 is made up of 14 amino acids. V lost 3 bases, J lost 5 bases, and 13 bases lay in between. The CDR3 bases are TGTGCCAGCAGTTTTTGGGGTAGAGGGACTGAAGCTTTCTTT. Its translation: CASSFWGRGTEAFF.

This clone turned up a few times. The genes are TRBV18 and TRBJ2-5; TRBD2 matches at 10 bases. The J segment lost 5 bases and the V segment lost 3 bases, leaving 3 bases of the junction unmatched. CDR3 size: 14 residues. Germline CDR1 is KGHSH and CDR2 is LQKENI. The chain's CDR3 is CASSPSGGTETQYF. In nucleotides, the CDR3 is TGTGCCAGCTCACCTAGCGGGGGGACTGAGACCCAGTACTTC.

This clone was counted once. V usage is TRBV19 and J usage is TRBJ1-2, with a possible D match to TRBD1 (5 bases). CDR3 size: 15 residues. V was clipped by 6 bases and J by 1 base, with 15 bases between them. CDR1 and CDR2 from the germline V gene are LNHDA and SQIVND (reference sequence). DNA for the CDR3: TGTGCCAGTAGCAGGGCCGTAATGGATAACTATGGCTACACCTTC. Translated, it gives CASSRAVMDNYGYTF.

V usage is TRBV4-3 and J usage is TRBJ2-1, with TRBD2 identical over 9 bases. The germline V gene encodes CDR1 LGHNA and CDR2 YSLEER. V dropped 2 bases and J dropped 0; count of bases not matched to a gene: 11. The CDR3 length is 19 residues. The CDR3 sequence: CASSQRGGSGGSSYNEQFF. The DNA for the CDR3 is TGCGCCAGCAGCCAAAGAGGCGGTAGCGGGGGTAGCTCCTACAATGAGCAGTTCTTC.

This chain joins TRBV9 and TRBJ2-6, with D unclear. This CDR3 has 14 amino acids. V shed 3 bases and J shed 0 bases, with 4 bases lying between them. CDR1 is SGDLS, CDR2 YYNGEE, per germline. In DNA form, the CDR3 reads TGTGCCAGCAGCGCCATCTCTGGGGCCAACGTCCTGACTTTC. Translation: CASSAISGANVLTF. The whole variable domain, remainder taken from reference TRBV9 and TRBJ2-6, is DSGVTQTPKHLITATGQRVTLRCSPRSGDLSVYWYQQSLDQGLQFLIQYYNGEERAKGNILERFSAQQFPDLHSELNLSSLELGDSALYFCASSAISGANVLTFGAGSRLTVL.

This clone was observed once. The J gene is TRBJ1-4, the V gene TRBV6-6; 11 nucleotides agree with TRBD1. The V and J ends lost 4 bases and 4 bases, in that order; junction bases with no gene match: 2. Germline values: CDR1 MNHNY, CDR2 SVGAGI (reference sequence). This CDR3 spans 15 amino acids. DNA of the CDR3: TGTGCCAGCAGTTCGGGACAGGGGGGTAATGAAAAACTGTTTTTT. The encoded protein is CASSSGQGGNEKLFF.

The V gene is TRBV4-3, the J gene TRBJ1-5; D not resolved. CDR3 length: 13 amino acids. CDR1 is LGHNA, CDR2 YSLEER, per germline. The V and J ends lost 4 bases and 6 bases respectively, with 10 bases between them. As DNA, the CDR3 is TGCGCCAGCAGCCTCAACGAGGTTCAGCCCCAGCATTTT. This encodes CASSLNEVQPQHF.

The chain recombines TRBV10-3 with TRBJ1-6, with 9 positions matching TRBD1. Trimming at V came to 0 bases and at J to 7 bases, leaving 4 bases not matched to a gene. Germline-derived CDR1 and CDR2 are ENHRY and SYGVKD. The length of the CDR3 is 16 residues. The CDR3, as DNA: TGTGCCATCAGTGAGTCGGGGACAGGGATCAATTCACCCCTCCACTTT. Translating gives CAISESGTGINSPLHF.

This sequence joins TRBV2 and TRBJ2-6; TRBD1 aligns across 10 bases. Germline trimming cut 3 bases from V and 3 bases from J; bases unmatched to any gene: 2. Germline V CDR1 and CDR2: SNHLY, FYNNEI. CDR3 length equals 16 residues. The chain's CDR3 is CASSDGTGVGANVLTF. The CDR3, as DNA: TGTGCCAGCAGTGATGGGACAGGGGTTGGGGCCAACGTCCTGACTTTC.

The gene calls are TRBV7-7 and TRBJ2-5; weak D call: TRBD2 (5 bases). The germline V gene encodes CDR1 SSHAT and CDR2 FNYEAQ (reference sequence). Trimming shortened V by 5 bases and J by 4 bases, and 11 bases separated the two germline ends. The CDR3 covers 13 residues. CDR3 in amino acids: CASSRGPLETQYF. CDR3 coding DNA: TGTGCCAGCAGCCGGGGTCCGCTAGAGACCCAGTACTTC. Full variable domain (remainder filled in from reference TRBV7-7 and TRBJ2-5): GAGVSQSPRYKVTKRGQDVTLRCDPISSHATLYWYQQALGQGPEFLTYFNYEAQPDKSGLPSDRFSAERPEGSISTLTIQRTEQRDSAMYRCASSRGPLETQYFGPGTRLLVL.

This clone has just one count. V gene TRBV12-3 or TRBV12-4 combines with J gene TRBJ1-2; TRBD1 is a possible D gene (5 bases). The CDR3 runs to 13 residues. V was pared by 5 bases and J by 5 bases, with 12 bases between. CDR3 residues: CASSPQTEYGYTF. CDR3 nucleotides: TGTGCCAGCAGTCCCCAGACAGAGTATGGCTACACCTTC.

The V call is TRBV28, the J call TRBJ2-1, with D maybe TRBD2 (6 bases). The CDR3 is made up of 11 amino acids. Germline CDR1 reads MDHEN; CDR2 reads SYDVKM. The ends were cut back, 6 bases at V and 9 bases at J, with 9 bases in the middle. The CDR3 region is CASSAGIEQFF. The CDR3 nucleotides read TGTGCCAGCAGCGCGGGGATTGAGCAGTTCTTC.

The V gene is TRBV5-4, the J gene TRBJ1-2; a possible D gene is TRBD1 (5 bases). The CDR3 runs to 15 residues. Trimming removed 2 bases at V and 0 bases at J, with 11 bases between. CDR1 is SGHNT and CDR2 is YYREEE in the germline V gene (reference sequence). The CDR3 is CASSLGGGANYGYTF. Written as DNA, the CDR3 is TGTGCCAGCAGCTTAGGTGGGGGGGCTAACTATGGCTACACCTTC.

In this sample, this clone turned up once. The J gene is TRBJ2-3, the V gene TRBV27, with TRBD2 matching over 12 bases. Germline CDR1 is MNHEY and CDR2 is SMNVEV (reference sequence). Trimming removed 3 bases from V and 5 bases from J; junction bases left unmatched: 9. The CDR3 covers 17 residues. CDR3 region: CASSFSSGGARVDTQYF. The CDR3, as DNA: TGTGCCAGCAGTTTTTCTAGCGGGGGGGCGAGGGTAGATACGCAGTATTTT.

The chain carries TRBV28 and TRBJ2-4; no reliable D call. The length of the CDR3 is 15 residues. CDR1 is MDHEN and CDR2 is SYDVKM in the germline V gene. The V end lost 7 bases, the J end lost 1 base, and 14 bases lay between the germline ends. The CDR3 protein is CASNNPGSAKNIQYF. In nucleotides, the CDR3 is TGTGCCAGCAACAACCCCGGGTCGGCCAAAAACATTCAGTACTTC.

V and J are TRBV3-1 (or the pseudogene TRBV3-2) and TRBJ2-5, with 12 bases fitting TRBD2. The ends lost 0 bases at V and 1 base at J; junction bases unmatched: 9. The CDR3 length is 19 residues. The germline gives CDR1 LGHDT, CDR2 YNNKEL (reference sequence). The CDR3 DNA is TGTGCCAGCAGCCAAGAGACACTAGCGGGGGGTTTATTCCAAGAGACCCAGTACTTC. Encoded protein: CASSQETLAGGLFQETQYF.

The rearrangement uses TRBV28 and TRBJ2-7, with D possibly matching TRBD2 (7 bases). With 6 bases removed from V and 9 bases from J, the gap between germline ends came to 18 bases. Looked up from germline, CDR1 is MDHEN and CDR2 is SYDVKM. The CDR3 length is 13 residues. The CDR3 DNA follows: TGTGCCAGCAGCGCTGACAGGAGGGGGGGGCAGTACGTC. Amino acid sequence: CASSADRRGGQYV.

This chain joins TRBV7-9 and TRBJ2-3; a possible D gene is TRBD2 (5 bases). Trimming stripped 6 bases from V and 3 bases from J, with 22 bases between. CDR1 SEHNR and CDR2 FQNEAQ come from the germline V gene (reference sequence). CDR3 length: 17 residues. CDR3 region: CASSPATGSPATDTQYF. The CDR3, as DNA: TGTGCCAGCAGTCCTGCAACGGGATCTCCGGCAACAGATACGCAGTATTTT.